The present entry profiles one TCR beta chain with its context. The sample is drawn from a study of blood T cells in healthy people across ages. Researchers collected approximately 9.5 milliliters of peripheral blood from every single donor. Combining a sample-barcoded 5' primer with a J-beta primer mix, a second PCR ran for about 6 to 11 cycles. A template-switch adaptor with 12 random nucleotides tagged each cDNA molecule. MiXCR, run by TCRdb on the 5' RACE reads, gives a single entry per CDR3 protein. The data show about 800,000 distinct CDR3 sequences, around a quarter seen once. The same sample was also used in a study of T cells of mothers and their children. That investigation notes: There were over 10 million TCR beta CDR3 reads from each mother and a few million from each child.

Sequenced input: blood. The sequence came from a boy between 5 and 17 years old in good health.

This CDR3 is CASSYGGRHNEQFF. The CDR3 region has the DNA TGTGCCAGCAGTTACGGGGGACGTCACAATGAGCAGTTCTTC. V usage is TRBV6-5 and J usage is TRBJ2-1; D might be TRBD1 or TRBD2, each matching 5 bases. CDR1 and CDR2 (germline): MNHEY, SVGAGI. Deletions cut 2 bases from V and 5 bases from J, with 10 bases between. The CDR3 consists of 14 residues.